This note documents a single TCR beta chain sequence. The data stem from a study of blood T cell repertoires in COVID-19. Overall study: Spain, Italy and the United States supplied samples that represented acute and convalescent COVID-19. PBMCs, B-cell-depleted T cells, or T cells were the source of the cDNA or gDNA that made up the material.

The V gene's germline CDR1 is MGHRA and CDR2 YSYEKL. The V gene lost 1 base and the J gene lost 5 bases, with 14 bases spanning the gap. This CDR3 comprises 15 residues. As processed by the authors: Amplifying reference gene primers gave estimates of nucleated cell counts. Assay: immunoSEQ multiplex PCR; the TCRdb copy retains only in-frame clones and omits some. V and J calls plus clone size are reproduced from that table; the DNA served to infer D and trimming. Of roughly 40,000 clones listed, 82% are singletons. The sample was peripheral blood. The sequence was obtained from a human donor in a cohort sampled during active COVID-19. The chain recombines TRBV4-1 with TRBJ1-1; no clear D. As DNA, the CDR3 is TGCGCCAGCAGCCAAGGTCAGGACTCGGGGACTGAAGCTTTCTTT. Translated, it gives CASSQGQDSGTEAFF.